This T cell receptor (beta chain) is drawn from a study of Ad26.COV2.S vaccination and SARS-CoV-2 variants. Findings of the study overall: Overall T cell responses may have been underestimated by the analyses of TCR breadth and depth.

This clone was observed a single time. Its antigen is as yet unknown. Trimming left V 6 bases short and J 1 base short, with 20 bases between. Per the germline V gene, CDR1 is SGHNT and CDR2 is YYREEE (reference sequence). CDR3 length equals 16 residues. Treatment: 15 to 20 received Ad26.COV2.S at low or high dose, single or two shots; about five received placebo; per-sample allocation not given. Following the first vaccine or placebo injection, samples were taken on day 63. Clones were sequenced by immunoSEQ multiplex PCR, and TCRdb holds only the in-frame ones, with some missing. The sample records about 680,000 clones, roughly 90% being singletons.

The sequence was obtained from a person aged 18 to 59 who received the Ad26.COV2.S COVID-19 vaccine or a placebo. Sequencing used peripheral blood, obtained in a trial of Ad26.COV2.S vaccine versus placebo. V is TRBV5-4 and J is TRBJ2-7; TRBD2 is a possible D gene (5 bases). The CDR3 region is CASTKGPAASSYEQYF. For the CDR3, the DNA is TGTGCCAGCACGAAGGGCCCAGCGGCCTCATCCTACGAGCAGTACTTC.